This T cell receptor beta chain was obtained from a study of post-analysis software for immune sequencing data (dated by TCRdb to the mid-2010s). Notes on the research overall: The recorded disease courses included relapsing-remitting, secondary progressive and progressive-relapsing multiple sclerosis, and some patients had no subtype annotation. The patient repertoires were set against 10 to 11 previously published healthy control repertoires from donors whose ages ranged from 6 to 25 years. A subset of samples was prepared in parallel using single-end sample barcoding, then pooled and co-amplified after Illumina adapter ligation.

The research as a whole found: Roughly 5 TRBV segments, including TRBV5-6, TRBV5-1 and TRBV20-1, were significantly more frequent in patients than controls. Compared with controls, multiple sclerosis patients had significantly lower normalized Chao1 diversity, a finding suggesting substantial peripheral T-cell clonal expansion. When samples were clustered directly using the F measure, samples prepared in the same batch co-clustered strongly, which prompted a batch-effect correction. The control group was slightly older than the multiple sclerosis patient group.

This clonotype was recorded once. The target of this receptor is not known. At one of its ends the junction is not consistent with the germline gene, which may arise from a read error. The CDR3 holds 14 amino acids from the cysteine to the phenylalanine. Only the CDR3 part of the read is kept: 42 bases, read in frame from the first base. The receptor library was made with PCR. The sequencer was an Illumina HiSeq 2500. Unique molecular identifiers were incorporated into TCR beta cDNA libraries to reduce PCR and sequencing biases. Every 1 to 10 million input T cells yielded approximately 500,000 cDNA molecules, meaning each molecule approximated one T cell. Patient libraries were prepared and sequenced with the same protocol used for the earlier healthy control dataset. Samples belonging to the same batch were prepared together, multiplexed and sequenced on a shared HiSeq lane. The authors' analysis ran thus. MIGEC was used to process the raw barcoded reads, and molecular identifier groups with only a single read were discarded before consensus assembly and CDR3 extraction. VDJtools was used for post-analysis of the clonotype tables, and diversity was normalized by down-sampling every dataset to the size of the smallest sample. In repertoire overlap clustering, CDR3 amino acid sequences, but not nucleotide sequences, were matched to correct batch-related cross-sample contamination. TCRdb reran the public reads through fastp at Q25 and MiXCR, keeping productive beta chains. Each CDR3 protein appears once, grouped with its most common genes and DNA. The V and J calls were not made by the authors but by TCRdb's processing. This sample is represented by 650,000 to 900,000 distinct CDR3 sequences; 46% of them were singletons. In total, the top ten clones hold roughly 4.9% of the sample.

TCR beta repertoires were profiled from peripheral blood of about a dozen young patients with multiple sclerosis to demonstrate the VDJtools post-analysis software. The multiple sclerosis patients were children and adolescents between roughly 6 and 16 years of age. The receptor was isolated from a girl aged 5-17 years with multiple sclerosis. The chain employs TRBV12-3 or TRBV12-4 and TRBJ1-4, with 11 bases in between that match TRBD1. The sequenced sample was blood. The CDR3 protein sequence reads: CASRPRTGGEKRFF. The nucleotide sequence reads as follows: TGTGCCAGCAGACCACGGACAGGGGGCGAAAAACGGTTTTTT.